The entry below describes one TCR beta chain. This sample is drawn from a study of blood T cell repertoires in COVID-19. Source study methods: Amplified reference gene primers provided the basis for estimating nucleated cell counts. Some clones are missing from TCRdb's copy, which holds only in-frame ones; the method was immunoSEQ multiplex PCR. V and J calls and clone size follow that table, whereas D and trimming were derived from the DNA. In the table there are fewer than 250,000 clones, approximately 90% of which are singletons. Seattle researchers signed up patients amid active infection and tracked them longitudinally. The CDR3 is 15 residues long. Germline V lookup: CDR1 MDHEN, CDR2 SYDVKM. Trimming removed 5 bases from V and 10 bases from J, with 20 bases in between.

The sequence derives from a man over 45 with COVID-19, enrolled during active disease. The specimen sequenced was peripheral blood. The rearrangement joins TRBV28 to TRBJ1-4; D uncertain. CDR3 amino acids: CASSLPPPSSRKLFF. CDR3 bases: TGTGCCAGCAGTCTCCCGCCCCCTAGCAGTCGAAAACTGTTTTTT. Full variable domain (outside the CDR3, taken from reference TRBV28 and TRBJ1-4): DVKVTQSSRYLVKRTGEKVFLECVQDMDHENMFWYRQDPGLGLRLIYFSYDVKMKEKGDIPEGYSVSREKKERFSLILESASTNQTSMYLCASSLPPPSSRKLFFGSGTQLSVL.